These T cell receptor beta chains were read from a single sample in a study of blood T cell repertoires in COVID-19. Sequencing used immunoSEQ multiplex PCR; TCRdb keeps in-frame clones, though not all of them. The sample has about 80,000 clones, less than 85% seen once. Sequencing was carried out using peripheral blood. The receptors stem from a human donor in a cohort sampled during active COVID-19. CDR3s include the opening cysteine and the closing phenylalanine or tryptophan. The D gene is left open where the match is weak. The listing skips clone size in some rows; elsewhere it reads once, few, many or a size class.

J,D,V,size,DNA,CDR3
TRBJ2-5,-,TRBV19,-,TGTGCCAGTAGTCCCCGAAGCTCCCGGGAGACCCAGTACTTC,CASSPRSSRETQYF
TRBJ2-3,TRBD1,TRBV24-1,-,TGTGCCACCAGTGCCGGGGACAGGGCATATACGCAGTATTTT,CATSAGDRAYTQYF
TRBJ2-7,-,TRBV29-1,-,TGCAGCGTTGCCCAACACTACGAGCAGTACTTC,CSVAQHYEQYF
TRBJ1-6,-,TRBV19,-,TGTGCCAGTAGTATTACAGGGATGGAAGGTTCACCCCTCCACTTT,CASSITGMEGSPLHF
TRBJ2-1,-,TRBV14,-,TGTGCCAGCAGCCAAGGGGTCCAGGTCTACAATGAGCAGTTCTTC,CASSQGVQVYNEQFF
TRBJ1-5,-,TRBV2,-,TGTGCCAGCAGCGGGGGGTACAATCAGCCCCAGCATTTT,CASSGGYNQPQHF
TRBJ1-5,TRBD1,TRBV5-1,once,TGCGCCAGCAGCACCGGGACAGGACATCAGCCCCAGCATTTT,CASSTGTGHQPQHF
TRBJ1-1,-,TRBV7-5,-,TGTGTCAGAAGCTCTACCGGGACAGGGAGCGTAGCTTTCTTT,CVRSSTGTGSVAFF
TRBJ2-7,TRBD2,TRBV5-1,-,TGCGCCCGCAGCTTGGCGGGGGGGGGCTCCTACGAGCAGTACTTC,CARSLAGGGSYEQYF
TRBJ1-1,-,TRBV6-1,-,TGTGCCAGCAGTGAACGGGGGGAGGTGTCTGAAGCTTTCTTT,CASSERGEVSEAFF
TRBJ1-6,TRBD1,TRBV5-1,few,TGCGCCAGCAGCTTGAAGGGACAGGGGGCTTCACCCCTCCACTTT,CASSLKGQGASPLHF
TRBJ1-5,-,TRBV19,-,TGTGCCAGTAGGGTTCGGATGGGCAGCAATCAGCCCCAGCATTTT,CASRVRMGSNQPQHF
TRBJ1-2,TRBD1,TRBV6-5,-,TGTGCCAGCAGTTACTCGCGGACAGGGGGAAACTATGGCTACACCTTC,CASSYSRTGGNYGYTF
TRBJ2-1,TRBD2,TRBV9,-,TGTGCCAGCAGCCTAGGGGACCCTTATTCTAAGCGGGGGGATCAGGGTGAGCAGTTCTTC,CASSLGDPYSKRGDQGEQFF
TRBJ2-3,TRBD1,TRBV24-1,-,TGTGCCACCAGTGATGGGACAGCACCACATCGGGATACGCAGTATTTT,CATSDGTAPHRDTQYF
TRBJ1-5,-,TRBV5-5,-,TGTGCCAGCAGCTTTTCAAGAGGGAATCAGCCCCAGCATTTT,CASSFSRGNQPQHF
TRBJ2-7,-,TRBV7-2,-,TGTGCCAGCAGCCTCGTAGGGGACGAGCAGTACTTC,CASSLVGDEQYF
TRBJ1-1,-,TRBV29-1,-,TGCAGCGTCCTAGAGGGGGTGTACACTGAAGCTTTCTTT,CSVLEGVYTEAFF
TRBJ1-2,TRBD1,TRBV4-2,-,TGTGCCAGCAGCCAAGAACAGGGGGGAATCTTTAACTATGGCTACACCTTC,CASSQEQGGIFNYGYTF
TRBJ1-1,TRBD1,TRBV19,-,TGTGCCAGTACCCCCCTCCGGGACAGATATCGGAACACTGAAGCTTTCTTT,CASTPLRDRYRNTEAFF
TRBJ1-2,TRBD1,TRBV6-5,-,TGTGCCAGCAGCCTCGCAGGGGGCTATGGCTACACCTTC,CASSLAGGYGYTF
TRBJ1-1,-,TRBV3-1/TRBV3-2,-,TGTGCCAGCAGCCAAGTTCCGGGGACTGAAGCTTTCTTT,CASSQVPGTEAFF
TRBJ1-1,-,TRBV11-2,-,TGTGCCAGCAGCGAAGGGGGTAACACTGAAGCTTTCTTT,CASSEGGNTEAFF
TRBJ2-1,-,TRBV7-2,-,TGTGCCAGCAGCGGGTTTGGAGGTGAGCAGTTCTTC,CASSGFGGEQFF
TRBJ2-5,TRBD2,TRBV10-3,once,TGTGCCATCAGGGGTGGAGGGGAGGGACAGACCCAGTACTTC,CAIRGGGEGQTQYF
TRBJ2-1,TRBD1,TRBV5-4,-,TGTGCCACCCAGGGGGCGGGGCGTAACAATGAGCAGTTCTTC,CATQGAGRNNEQFF
TRBJ1-2,-,TRBV4-1,-,TGCGCCAGCAGTCTGAGGGAGGGTAACGGCTATGGCTACACCTTC,CASSLREGNGYGYTF
TRBJ1-1,-,TRBV10-1,once,TGCGCCAGCAGTGCCGGGGGCACTGAAGCTTTCTTT,CASSAGGTEAFF
TRBJ2-1,TRBD1,TRBV5-1,-,TGCGCCAGCAGCCCCGGGACAGGGAGCTTGAATGAGCAGTTCTTC,CASSPGTGSLNEQFF
TRBJ1-1,TRBD1,TRBV2,-,TGTGCCAGCAGTAGCTACAGGGGAACGAGCACTGAAGCTTTCTTT,CASSSYRGTSTEAFF
TRBJ2-7,TRBD1,TRBV27,-,TGTGCCAGCAGGCCCGGGACAGGGCGCTCCTACGAGCAGTACTTC,CASRPGTGRSYEQYF
TRBJ1-1,-,TRBV9,few,TGTGCCAGCAGCGTAGTGGAGCGGGGAGGTTTCACTGAAGCTTTCTTT,CASSVVERGGFTEAFF
TRBJ1-4,TRBD1,TRBV5-1,-,TGCGCCAGCATGCGACAGGGGGCGGCTAATGAAAAACTGTTTTTT,CASMRQGAANEKLFF
TRBJ2-1,TRBD2,TRBV6-5,-,TGTGCCAGCAGTATAAGCGGGGGCTCCTACAATGAGCAGTTCTTC,CASSISGGSYNEQFF
TRBJ2-1,TRBD1,TRBV7-9,-,TGTGCCAGCAGCTCAGGGGGACAGGGCTACAATGAGCAGTTCTTC,CASSSGGQGYNEQFF
TRBJ1-1,-,TRBV19,-,TGTGCCAGTAGTACACAGGGTTCCGGGACTGAAGCTTTCTTT,CASSTQGSGTEAFF
TRBJ1-2,TRBD1,TRBV5-4,-,TGTGCCAGCAGCATCAGGACAGGGTACGGTTTTCCTGGCTACACCTTC,CASSIRTGYGFPGYTF
TRBJ2-3,-,TRBV5-8,-,TGTGCCAGCAGCTTGGGGTTCCAGGGTACGTCCCCAGATACGCAGTATTTT,CASSLGFQGTSPDTQYF
TRBJ1-6,TRBD1,TRBV30,-,TGTGCCTGGAGTGTCGACAGGGTTGGTAATTCACCCCTCCACTTT,CAWSVDRVGNSPLHF
TRBJ1-2,TRBD1,TRBV18,-,TGTGCCAGCTCAACCGGGACAGGGAACTATGGCTACACCTTC,CASSTGTGNYGYTF
TRBJ2-1,TRBD1,TRBV9,-,TGTGCCAGCAGCCTCCGCCCGGGACAGGGTTGGGCACTCAGGGTTGGAAATGAGCAGTTCTTC,CASSLRPGQGWALRVGNEQFF
TRBJ2-1,-,TRBV6-6,-,TGTGCCAGCACAGGGGCCTCGGGTGAGCAGTTCTTC,CASTGASGEQFF
TRBJ2-1,TRBD2,TRBV5-1,-,TGCGCCAGCAGCTTGTGGGGGGGACCGTACAATGAGCAGTTCTTC,CASSLWGGPYNEQFF
TRBJ2-1,TRBD1,TRBV19,-,TGTGCCAGTAGGGCGGGACAGGGATTCTACAATGAGCAGTTCTTC,CASRAGQGFYNEQFF
TRBJ1-1,-,TRBV9,-,TGTGCCAGCAGCCCTATGGTAGGGGGAGTTGAAGCTTTCTTT,CASSPMVGGVEAFF
TRBJ1-3,TRBD1,TRBV23-1,-,TGCGCCAGCGTTCTCAGGGGCGATAGACAGGGGGTAGTTGGAAACACCATATATTTT,CASVLRGDRQGVVGNTIYF